The next 2 T cell receptor beta chains were all read from a single sample in a study of blood T cells in healthy people across ages. It was with a sample-barcoded 5' primer and a J-beta primer mix that a second PCR of roughly 7 to 12 cycles was run. TCRdb redid the calling of the 5' RACE reads with MiXCR, one entry per CDR3 protein. This sample has 1.4 million or so distinct CDR3 sequences, with about 42% found just once. The sequenced sample consisted of blood. These receptors came from a woman between 18 and 30 years old in good health.

This clonotype was detected a few times. The CDR3 loop reads CASSFGQEYNYGYTF. In DNA, the CDR3 is TGTGCCAGCAGTTTCGGACAGGAATATAACTATGGCTACACCTTC. The rearrangement uses TRBV28 and TRBJ1-2; 7 nucleotides match TRBD1. The CDR3 is 15 amino acids. CDR1 and CDR2 (germline): MDHEN, SYDVKM. Trimming removed 3 bases from V and 1 base from J; junction bases left unmatched: 5.

The chain is built from TRBV12-3 or TRBV12-4 and TRBJ2-7; the match to TRBD2 covers 10 bases. The J call may be incorrect, as the DNA end agrees better with TRBJ2-5. The CDR3 contains 16 residues. DNA of the CDR3: TGTGCCAGCAGCTTCCTGATCGGGACTAGCGAGGAGACCCAGTACTTC. Protein product: CASSFLIGTSEETQYF.